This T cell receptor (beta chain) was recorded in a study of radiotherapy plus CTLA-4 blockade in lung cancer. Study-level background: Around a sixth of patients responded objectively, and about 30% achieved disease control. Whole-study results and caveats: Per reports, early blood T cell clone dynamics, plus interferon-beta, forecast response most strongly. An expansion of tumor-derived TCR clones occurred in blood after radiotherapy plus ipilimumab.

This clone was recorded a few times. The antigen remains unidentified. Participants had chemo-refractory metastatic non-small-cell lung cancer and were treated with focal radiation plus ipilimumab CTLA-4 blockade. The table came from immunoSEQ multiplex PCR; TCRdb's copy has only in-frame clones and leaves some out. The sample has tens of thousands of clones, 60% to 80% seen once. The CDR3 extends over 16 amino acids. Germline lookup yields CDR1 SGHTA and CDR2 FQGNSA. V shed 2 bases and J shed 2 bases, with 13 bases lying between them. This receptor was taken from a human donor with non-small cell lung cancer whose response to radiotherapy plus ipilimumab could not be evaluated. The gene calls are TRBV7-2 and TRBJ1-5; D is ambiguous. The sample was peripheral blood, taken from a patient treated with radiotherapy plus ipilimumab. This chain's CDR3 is CASSLRSRQGNQPQHF. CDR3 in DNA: TGTGCCAGCAGCTTAAGGTCTCGACAAGGCAATCAGCCCCAGCATTTT.